The TCR beta chain described here comes from a study of blood T cell repertoires in COVID-19. Study at large: Acute and convalescent COVID-19 samples came from the United States, Italy and Spain. Sample material is recorded as cDNA or gDNA derived from T cells, B-cell-depleted T cells, or PBMCs.

Original data processing: Estimation of nucleated cell counts relied on the amplification of reference gene primers. Using immunoSEQ multiplex PCR, the repertoire was profiled, and TCRdb retains in-frame clones only, with some absent. V and J calls and clone size follow that table, whereas D and trimming were derived from the DNA. The sample records approximately 69,000 clones, 60% to 80% being singletons. This CDR3 spans 15 amino acids. Germline V lookup: CDR1 SGHKS, CDR2 YYEKEE (reference sequence). V was trimmed by 0 bases and J by 5 bases, leaving 11 bases between them. This clonotype was sampled from a human donor in a cohort sampled during active COVID-19. The rearrangement uses TRBV5-5 and TRBJ1-4; D not certain. The sample taken for sequencing was peripheral blood. CDR3 in DNA: TGTGCCAGCAGCTTGGCCCTCGGGTTGAATGAAAAACTGTTTTTT. As protein: CASSLALGLNEKLFF. The whole variable domain, remainder taken from reference TRBV5-5 and TRBJ1-4, is DAGVTQSPTHLIKTRGQQVTLRCSPISGHKSVSWYQQVLGQGPQFIFQYYEKEERGRGNFPDRFSARQFPNYSSELNVNALLLGDSALYLCASSLALGLNEKLFFGSGTQLSVL.